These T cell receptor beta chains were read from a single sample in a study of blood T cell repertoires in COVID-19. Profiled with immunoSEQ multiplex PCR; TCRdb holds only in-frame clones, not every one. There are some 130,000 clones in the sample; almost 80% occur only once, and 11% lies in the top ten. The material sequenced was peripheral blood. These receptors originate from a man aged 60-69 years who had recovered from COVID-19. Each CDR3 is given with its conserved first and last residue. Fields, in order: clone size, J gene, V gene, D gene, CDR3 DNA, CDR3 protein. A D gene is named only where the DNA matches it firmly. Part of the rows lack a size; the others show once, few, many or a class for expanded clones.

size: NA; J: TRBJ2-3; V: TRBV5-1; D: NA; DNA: TGCGCCAGCAGCCTCCGGGATGCTAGCACAGATACGCAGTATTTT; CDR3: CASSLRDASTDTQYF
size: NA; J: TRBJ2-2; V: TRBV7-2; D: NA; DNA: TGTGCCAGCAGCCCGTCGTGGGCCACCGGGGAGCTGTTTTTT; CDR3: CASSPSWATGELFF
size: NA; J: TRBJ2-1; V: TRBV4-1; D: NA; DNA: TGCGCCAGCAGCCCTCCTGCGGGCCGGTACAATGAGCAGTTCTTC; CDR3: CASSPPAGRYNEQFF
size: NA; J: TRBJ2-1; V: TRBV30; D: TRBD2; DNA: TGTGCCTTATGCAAGCGGGGGGGCAGGTACAATGAGCAGTTCTTC; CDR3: CALCKRGGRYNEQFF
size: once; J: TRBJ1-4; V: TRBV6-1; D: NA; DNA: TGTGCCAGCAGTGATTACGGACAGATCATAACTGAAAAACTGTTTTTT; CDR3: CASSDYGQIITEKLFF
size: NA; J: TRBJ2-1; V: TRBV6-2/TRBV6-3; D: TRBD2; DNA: TGTGCCAGCAGTTACGCACCTCTTTGGCGGGAGGCCTACAATGAGCAGTTCTTC; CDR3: CASSYAPLWREAYNEQFF
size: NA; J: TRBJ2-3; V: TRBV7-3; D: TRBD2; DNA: TGTGCCAGCAGCTTGAACGGCGGGAGGTCGGTAGATACGCAGTATTTT; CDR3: CASSLNGGRSVDTQYF
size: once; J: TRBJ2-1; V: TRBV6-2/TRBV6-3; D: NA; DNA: TGTGCCAGCAGCCCACTGGGAGCGAATCAGGGGTTCAATGAGCAGTTCTTC; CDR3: CASSPLGANQGFNEQFF
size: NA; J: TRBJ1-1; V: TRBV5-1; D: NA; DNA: TGCGCCAGCAGCTGGGACGGGACTAACACTGAAGCTTTCTTT; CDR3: CASSWDGTNTEAFF
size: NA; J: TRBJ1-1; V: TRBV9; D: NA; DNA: TGTGCCAGCAGCGTAGAAGTGGGGCCGAACACTGAAGCTTTCTTT; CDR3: CASSVEVGPNTEAFF
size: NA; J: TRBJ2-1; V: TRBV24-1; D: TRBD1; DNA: TGTGCCACCAGTGATTTTAGGCAGGGGGTAAATGAGCAGTTCTTC; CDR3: CATSDFRQGVNEQFF
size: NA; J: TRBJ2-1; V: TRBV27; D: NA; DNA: TGTGCCAGCAGAGGACAGGACTATCTCAATGAGCAGTTCTTC; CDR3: CASRGQDYLNEQFF
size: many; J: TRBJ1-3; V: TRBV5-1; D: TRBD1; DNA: TGCGCCAGCAGGGAACAGGGGATGAGTGGAAACACCATATATTTT; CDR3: CASREQGMSGNTIYF
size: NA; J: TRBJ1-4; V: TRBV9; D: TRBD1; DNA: TGTGCCAGCAGCGTTCAGGGGGAAGGGGAAAAACTGTTTTTT; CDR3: CASSVQGEGEKLFF
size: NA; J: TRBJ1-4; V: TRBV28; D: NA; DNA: TGTGCCAGCAGTTTCCCAACGGGTAATGAAAAACTGTTTTTT; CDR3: CASSFPTGNEKLFF
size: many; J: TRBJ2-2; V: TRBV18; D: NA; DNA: TGTGCCAGCTCACCAAGGGCGGGGACCGGGGAGCTGTTTTTT; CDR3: CASSPRAGTGELFF
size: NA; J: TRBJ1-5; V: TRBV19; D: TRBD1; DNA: TGTGCCAGTAGTACTCAGGGGGTGCAGCAGCCCCAGCATTTT; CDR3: CASSTQGVQQPQHF
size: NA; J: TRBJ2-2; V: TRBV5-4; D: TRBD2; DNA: TGTGCCAGCAGCTTGATAGGACTAGCGGACGGGGAGCTGTTTTTT; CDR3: CASSLIGLADGELFF
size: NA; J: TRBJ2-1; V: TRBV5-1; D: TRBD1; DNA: TGCGCCAGCAGCCCGGACAGGGTTTATGAGCAGTTCTTC; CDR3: CASSPDRVYEQFF
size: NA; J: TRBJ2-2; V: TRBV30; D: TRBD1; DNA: TGTGCCTGGAGAGACCCGGGACAGGCGAACACCGGGGAGCTGTTTTTT; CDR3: CAWRDPGQANTGELFF
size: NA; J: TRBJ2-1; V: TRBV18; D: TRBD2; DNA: TGTGCCAGCTCACCAACGCCAGCGGGGGAGCAGTTCTTC; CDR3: CASSPTPAGEQFF
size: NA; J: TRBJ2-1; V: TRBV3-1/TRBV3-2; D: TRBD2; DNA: TGTGCCAGCAGGCCTAGCGGGGGGGCTTACAATGAGCAGTTCTTC; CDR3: CASRPSGGAYNEQFF
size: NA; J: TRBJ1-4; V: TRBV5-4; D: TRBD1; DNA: TGTGCCAGCAGCCTAGACAGGGATGTCGAAAAACTGTTTTTT; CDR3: CASSLDRDVEKLFF
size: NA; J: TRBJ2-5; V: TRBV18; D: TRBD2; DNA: TGTGCCAGCTCGCTGTATCTAGCGGACCAAGAGACCCAGTACTTC; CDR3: CASSLYLADQETQYF
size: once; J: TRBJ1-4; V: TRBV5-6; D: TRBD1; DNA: TGTGCCAGCAGCTTGGCCCGGACAGGACGGGATGAAAAACTGTTTTTT; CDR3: CASSLARTGRDEKLFF
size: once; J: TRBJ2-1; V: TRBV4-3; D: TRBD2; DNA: TGCGCCAGCAGCCGCCAGAACCTAGCGAGCGGGAGTTACAATGAGCAGTTCTTC; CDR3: CASSRQNLASGSYNEQFF
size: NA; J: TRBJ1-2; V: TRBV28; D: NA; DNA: TGTGCCAGCAGTTCCCCAGGGATTGCTAACTATGGCTACACCTTC; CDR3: CASSSPGIANYGYTF
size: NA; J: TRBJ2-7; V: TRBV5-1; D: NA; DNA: TGCGCCAGCAGCTTGGATCGGGGGAGACAGTACTTC; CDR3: CASSLDRGRQYF
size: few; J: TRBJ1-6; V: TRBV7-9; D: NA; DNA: TGTGCCAGCAGCTTAGAGGGGCCTTACGCACCCCTCCACTTT; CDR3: CASSLEGPYAPLHF
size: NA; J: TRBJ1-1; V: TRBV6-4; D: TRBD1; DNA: TGTGCCAGCAAATTGGCGACAGGGGGCACTGAAGCTTTCTTT; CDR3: CASKLATGGTEAFF
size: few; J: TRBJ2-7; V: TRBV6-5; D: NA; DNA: TGTGCCAGCAGTTACTCGAGAGGGAACTCCCCCTACGAGCAGTACTTC; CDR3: CASSYSRGNSPYEQYF
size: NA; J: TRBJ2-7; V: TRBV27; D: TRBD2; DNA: TGTGCCAGCAGCCCCCAGCGGGGGGGTTCCTACGAGCAGTACTTC; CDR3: CASSPQRGGSYEQYF
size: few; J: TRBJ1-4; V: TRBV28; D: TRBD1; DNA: TGTGCCAGCAGTCCAATAAGACAGGGGAGGTGGGAAAAACTGTTTTTT; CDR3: CASSPIRQGRWEKLFF
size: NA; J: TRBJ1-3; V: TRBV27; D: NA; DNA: TGTGCCAGCATTGCGATGGGGCCCTTATTGGGAAACACCATATATTTT; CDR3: CASIAMGPLLGNTIYF
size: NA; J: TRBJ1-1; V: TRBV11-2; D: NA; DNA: TGTGCCAGCAGCTTACCCGGGACACAGAACACTGAAGCTTTCTTT; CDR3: CASSLPGTQNTEAFF
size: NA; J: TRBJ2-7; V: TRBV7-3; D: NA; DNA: TGTGCCAGCAGCTTAACGGGGACTGACTACGAGCAGTACTTC; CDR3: CASSLTGTDYEQYF
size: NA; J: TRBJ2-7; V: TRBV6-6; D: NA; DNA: TGTGCCAGCAGTTACTCAGCCAGGGGTAACGAGCAGTACTTC; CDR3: CASSYSARGNEQYF
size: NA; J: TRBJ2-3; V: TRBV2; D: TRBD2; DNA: TGTGCCAGCCTCGCCTTAGCGGGGAGCACAGATACGCAGTATTTT; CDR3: CASLALAGSTDTQYF
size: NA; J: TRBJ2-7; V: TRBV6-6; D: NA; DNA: TGTGCCAGCAGTTATATATCGGGGTACGAGCAGTACTTC; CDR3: CASSYISGYEQYF
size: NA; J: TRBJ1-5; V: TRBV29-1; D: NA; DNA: TGCAGCGTTGAATTAGGAGATATAGGTTCGGCCCAGCATTTT; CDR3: CSVELGDIGSAQHF
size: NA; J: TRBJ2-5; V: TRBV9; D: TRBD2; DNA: TGTGCCAGCAGCGGGGGGTCCGCGGGAGGGGCGGCAGAGACCCAGTACTTC; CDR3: CASSGGSAGGAAETQYF
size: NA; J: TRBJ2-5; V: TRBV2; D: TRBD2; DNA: TGTGCCAGCAGTGAAGGGAGACTAGCGGGGGTACAAGAGACCCAGTACTTC; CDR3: CASSEGRLAGVQETQYF
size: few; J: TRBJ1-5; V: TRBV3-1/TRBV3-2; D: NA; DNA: TGTGCCAGCAGCCCCGGGGGAGGCGATCAGCCCCAGCATTTT; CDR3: CASSPGGGDQPQHF
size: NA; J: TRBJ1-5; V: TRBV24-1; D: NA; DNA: TGTGCCACCAGTGGACAGGGCAATCAGCCCCAGCATTTT; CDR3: CATSGQGNQPQHF
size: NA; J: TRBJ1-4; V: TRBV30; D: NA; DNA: TGTGCCTGGAGGCTACGCGGGGGAACTAATGAAAAACTGTTTTTT; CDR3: CAWRLRGGTNEKLFF
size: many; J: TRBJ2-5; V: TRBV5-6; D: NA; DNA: TGTGCCAGCACCTTACAGAGTCAAGAGACCCAGTACTTC; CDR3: CASTLQSQETQYF
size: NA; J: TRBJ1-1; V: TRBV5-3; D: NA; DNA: TGTGCCAGAGCCAAGGGGGTAATGAACACTGAAGCTTTCTTT; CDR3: CARAKGVMNTEAFF
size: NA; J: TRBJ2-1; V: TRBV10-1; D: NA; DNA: TGCGCCAGCAGGGATGACTTAGTGTGTGAGCAGTTCTTC; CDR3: CASRDDLVCEQFF
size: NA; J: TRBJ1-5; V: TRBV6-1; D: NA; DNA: TGTGCCAGCAGCGAAACAGGGAGGGCCCGCAATCAGCCCCAGCATTTT; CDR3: CASSETGRARNQPQHF
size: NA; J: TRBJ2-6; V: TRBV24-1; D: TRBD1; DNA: TGTGCCACCAGTGATGCCACAGGGGGGACTGGGGCCAACGTCCTGACTTTC; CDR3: CATSDATGGTGANVLTF
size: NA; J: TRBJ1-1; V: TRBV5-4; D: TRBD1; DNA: TGTGCCAGCAGCCAACCGGGACAGCTGAACACTGAAGCTTTCTTT; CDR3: CASSQPGQLNTEAFF
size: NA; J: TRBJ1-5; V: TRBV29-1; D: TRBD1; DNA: TGCAGCGTCGCGACCGGGACAGGCCCCAATCAGCCCCAGCATTTT; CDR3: CSVATGTGPNQPQHF
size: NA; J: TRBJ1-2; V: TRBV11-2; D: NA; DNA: TGTGCCAGCAGCTCACAGGTTAACTATGGCTACACCTTC; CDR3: CASSSQVNYGYTF
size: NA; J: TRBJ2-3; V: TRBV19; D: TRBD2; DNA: TGTGCCAGTAGTCATACCCCTAGCGGGCGAGGGAGCACGCAGTATTTT; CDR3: CASSHTPSGRGSTQYF
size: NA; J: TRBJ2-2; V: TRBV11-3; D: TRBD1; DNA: TGTGCCAGCAGCTTAGAGACAGGGGGCCGGACCGGGGAGCTGTTTTTT; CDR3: CASSLETGGRTGELFF